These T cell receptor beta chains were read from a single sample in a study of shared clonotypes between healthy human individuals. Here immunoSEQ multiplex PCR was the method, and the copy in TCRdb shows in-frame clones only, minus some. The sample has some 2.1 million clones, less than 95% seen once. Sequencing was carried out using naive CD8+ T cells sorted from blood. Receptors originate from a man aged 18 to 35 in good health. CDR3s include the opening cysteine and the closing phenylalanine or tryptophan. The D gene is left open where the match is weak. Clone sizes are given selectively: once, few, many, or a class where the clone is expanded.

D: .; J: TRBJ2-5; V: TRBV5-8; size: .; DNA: TGTGCCAGCAGCTCCGACCTTAGCAGGGCGGGCGAAGAGACCCAGTACTTC; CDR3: CASSSDLSRAGEETQYF
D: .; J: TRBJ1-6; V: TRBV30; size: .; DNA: TGTGCCTGGAGTGCACACCCTCACTCCTATAATTCACCCCTCCACTTT; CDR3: CAWSAHPHSYNSPLHF
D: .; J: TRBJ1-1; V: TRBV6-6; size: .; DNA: TGTGCCAGCACCATCTCCGAATGGGGCGAAACTGAAGCTTTCTTT; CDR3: CASTISEWGETEAFF
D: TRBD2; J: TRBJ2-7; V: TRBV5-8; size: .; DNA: TGTGCCAGCAGCTTGTTCGGCGGGGGGCCTAAGGACTACGAGCAGTACTTC; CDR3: CASSLFGGGPKDYEQYF
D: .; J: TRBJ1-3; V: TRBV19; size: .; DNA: TGTGCCAGTACCCTGACAGTTCTCTCTGGAAACACCATATATTTT; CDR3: CASTLTVLSGNTIYF
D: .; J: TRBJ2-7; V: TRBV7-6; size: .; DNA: TGTGCCAGCACCGAGGCCATTTTTCCTTCGGGGGAGCAGTACTTC; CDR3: CASTEAIFPSGEQYF
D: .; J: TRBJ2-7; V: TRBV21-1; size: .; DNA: TGTGCCAGCAGCAAATCTATGCGAGGGGGGCAGTACTTC; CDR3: CASSKSMRGGQYF
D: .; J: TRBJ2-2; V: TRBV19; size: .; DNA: TGTGCCAGTAGTATAGGGGGTGTTGGTACCGGGGAGCTGTTTTTT; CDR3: CASSIGGVGTGELFF
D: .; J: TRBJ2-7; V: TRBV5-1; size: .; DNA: TGCGCCAGCAGCGGCAGCTCCTACGAGCAGTACTTC; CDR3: CASSGSSYEQYF
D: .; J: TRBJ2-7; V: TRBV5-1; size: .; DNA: TGCGCCAGCAGCTTGCTTGGGGAGCAGTACTTC; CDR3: CASSLLGEQYF
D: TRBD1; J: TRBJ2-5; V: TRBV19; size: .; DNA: TGTGCCAGTAGTCTGGCCGGGACAGCCTTCCAAGAGACCCAGTACTTC; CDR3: CASSLAGTAFQETQYF
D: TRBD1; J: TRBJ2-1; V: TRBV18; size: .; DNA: TGTGCCAGCTCACTAGCCGGGACAGGGCATAGCAATGAGCAGTTCTTC; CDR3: CASSLAGTGHSNEQFF
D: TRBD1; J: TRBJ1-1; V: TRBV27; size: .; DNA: TGTGCCAGTGAGGCAGCAGGGGGGAGGACTGAAGCTTTCTTT; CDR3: CASEAAGGRTEAFF
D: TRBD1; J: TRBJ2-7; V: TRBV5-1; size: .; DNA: TGCGCCAGCAGCCTAACCGGGACAGGGGTTTACGAGCAGTACTTC; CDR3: CASSLTGTGVYEQYF
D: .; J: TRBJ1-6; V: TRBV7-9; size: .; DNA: TGTGCCAGCAGCACCAGTAGCTCCTATAATTCACCCCTCCACTTT; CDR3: CASSTSSSYNSPLHF
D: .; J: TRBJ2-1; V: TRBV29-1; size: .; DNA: TGCAGCGTCCCCGTCGGGAGCTCCTACAATGAGCAGTTCTTC; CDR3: CSVPVGSSYNEQFF
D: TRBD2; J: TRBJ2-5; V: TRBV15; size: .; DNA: TGTGCCACTACATCGGGACTAGCGGGGGTGGAGACCCAGTACTTC; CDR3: CATTSGLAGVETQYF
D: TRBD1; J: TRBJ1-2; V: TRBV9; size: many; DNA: TGTGCCAGCAGCACTAGGACAGGTGGACTTTATGGCTACACCTTC; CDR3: CASSTRTGGLYGYTF
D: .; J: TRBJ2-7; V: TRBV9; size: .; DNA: TGTGCCAGCAGCGTAGGGAGCCGGGCCACCACCTACGAGCAGTACTTC; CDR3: CASSVGSRATTYEQYF
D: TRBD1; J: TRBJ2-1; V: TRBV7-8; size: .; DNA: TGTGCCAGCAGCTCCGGGACAGGGGGTAATGAGCAGTTCTTC; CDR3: CASSSGTGGNEQFF
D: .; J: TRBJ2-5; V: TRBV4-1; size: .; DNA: TGCGCCAGCAGCCAAGATCGGCAAGAGGAGACCCAGTACTTC; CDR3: CASSQDRQEETQYF
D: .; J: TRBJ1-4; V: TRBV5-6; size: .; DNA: TGTGCCAGCAGCTTCGGAGGGATGGGTAATGAAAAACTGTTTTTT; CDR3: CASSFGGMGNEKLFF
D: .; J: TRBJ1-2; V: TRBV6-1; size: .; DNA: TGTGCCAGCAGTGAGGGGTTAGCCTATGGCTACACCTTC; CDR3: CASSEGLAYGYTF
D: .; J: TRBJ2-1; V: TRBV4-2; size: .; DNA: TGTGCCAGCAGCCAAGATGGTTCCCTATTTACCAACAATGAGCAGTTCTTC; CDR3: CASSQDGSLFTNNEQFF
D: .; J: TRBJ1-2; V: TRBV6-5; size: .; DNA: TGTGCCAGCAGTTACTCGGGGTCTTTCACCTATGGCTACACCTTC; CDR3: CASSYSGSFTYGYTF
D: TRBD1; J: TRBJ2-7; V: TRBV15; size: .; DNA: TGTGCCACCAGCGAGGGGGCTATTTACGAGCAGTACTTC; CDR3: CATSEGAIYEQYF
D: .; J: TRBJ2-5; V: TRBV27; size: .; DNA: TGTGCCAGCAGTTTTATGTACCAAGAGACCCAGTACTTC; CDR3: CASSFMYQETQYF
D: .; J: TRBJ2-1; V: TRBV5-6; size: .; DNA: TGTGCCAGCAGCTTGTGGCCGGGGGCGGATGAGCAGTTCTTC; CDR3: CASSLWPGADEQFF